What follows describes a single T cell receptor beta chain. This entry is derived from a study of blood T cell repertoires in COVID-19. Overall study context: The study drew acute and convalescent COVID-19 samples from the United States, Italy and Spain. In each case, the material was cDNA or gDNA derived from T cells, B-cell-depleted T cells, or PBMCs.

Per the authors' pipeline: Scientists estimated how many nucleated cells there were by amplifying reference gene primers. The protocol was immunoSEQ multiplex PCR, while the TCRdb copy is restricted to in-frame clones and leaves out a portion. V and J calls and clone size are copied from that table; D and trimming were computed from the DNA. The profile shows fewer than 700,000 clones, approximately 91% of them singletons. In Seattle, patients joined the study during active infection and were tracked longitudinally. Germline CDR1 and CDR2: MNHEY and SVGAGI. The trim removed 6 bases at V and 0 bases at J, leaving 5 bases unmatched. The CDR3 loop spans 14 amino acids.

The chain is built from TRBV6-5 and TRBJ2-7; 7 bases are a match to TRBD1. This clonotype originated in a woman aged 45-65 years with COVID-19, enrolled during active disease. Source material: peripheral blood. CDR3 bases: TGTGCCAGCAGGACAGGGCGGAGCTCCTACGAGCAGTACTTC. Its translation is CASRTGRSSYEQYF.